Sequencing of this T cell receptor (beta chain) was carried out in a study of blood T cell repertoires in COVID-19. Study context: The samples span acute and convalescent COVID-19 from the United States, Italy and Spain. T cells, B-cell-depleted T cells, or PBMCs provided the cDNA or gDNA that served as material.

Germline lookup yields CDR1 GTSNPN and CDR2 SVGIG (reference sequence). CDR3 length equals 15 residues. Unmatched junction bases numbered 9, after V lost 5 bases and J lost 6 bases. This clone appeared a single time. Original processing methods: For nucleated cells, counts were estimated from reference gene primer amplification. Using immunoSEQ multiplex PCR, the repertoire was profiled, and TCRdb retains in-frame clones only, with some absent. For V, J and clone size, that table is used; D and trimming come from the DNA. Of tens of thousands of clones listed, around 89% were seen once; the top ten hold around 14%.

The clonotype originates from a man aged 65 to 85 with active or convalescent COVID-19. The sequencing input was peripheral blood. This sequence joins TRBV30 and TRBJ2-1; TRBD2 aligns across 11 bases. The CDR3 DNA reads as TGTGCCTGGGGACAACTAGCGGGAGTTTTCAATGAGCAGTTCTTC. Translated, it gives CAWGQLAGVFNEQFF.